What follows describes a single T cell receptor (beta chain). Libraries were prepared by immunoSEQ multiplex PCR; TCRdb keeps only in-frame clonotypes and omits some of them. The sample consists of approximately 350,000 clones, about 90% of them appearing once. This sample was taken from a study of blood T cell repertoires in COVID-19. The V gene's germline CDR1 is SGHNT and CDR2 YENEEA. This CDR3 has 15 residues. V lost 2 bases and J lost 9; bases outside the gene matches: 8. This chain links TRBV11-3 with TRBJ2-1; 9 positions agree with TRBD2. The source of this sequence is a middle-aged man with acute or convalescent COVID-19. Sequenced: peripheral blood. The CDR3 bases are TGTGCCAGCAGCTTAATAGCGGGAGTCCAGGGTGAGCAGTTCTTC. Protein: CASSLIAGVQGEQFF.